Shown below are 5 T cell receptor beta chains from a single sample sequenced in a study of blood T cell repertoires in COVID-19. Repertoires were generated with immunoSEQ multiplex PCR, while TCRdb's copy carries only in-frame clones and drops some. The sample includes under 500,000 clones, nearly 90% of them seen just once. The sequenced sample was PBMCs or T cells enriched from blood (not recorded which). Receptor source: a young woman with acute COVID-19.

This clone was seen once. The chain carries TRBV27 and TRBJ2-1; 10 positions agree with TRBD1. With 8 bases clipped from V and 9 bases from J, the junction kept 1 base outside the gene matches. The CDR3 is made up of 11 amino acids. The V gene's germline CDR1 is MNHEY and CDR2 SMNVEV (reference sequence). The CDR3 here is CASGQGVEQFF. In nucleotides, the CDR3 is TGTGCCAGCGGACAGGGGGTTGAGCAGTTCTTC.

On this clone: Other DNA variants within this sample encode the same CDR3. The chain joins TRBV5-4 to TRBJ1-6; D is uncertain. Germline CDR1 is SGHNT and CDR2 is YYREEE (reference sequence). V gave up 0 bases and J gave up 4 bases, with 8 bases separating them. The CDR3 sequence is 15 residues long. CDR3 sequence reads: CASSLGQSYNSPLHF. In DNA form, the CDR3 reads TGTGCCAGCAGCTTGGGGCAGTCTTATAATTCACCCCTCCACTTT.

This chain joins TRBV3-1 (or the pseudogene TRBV3-2) and TRBJ2-5; the D gene is possibly TRBD1 (6 bases). V lost 3 bases, J lost 5 bases, and 13 bases lay in between. Germline V CDR1 and CDR2: LGHDT, YNNKEL (reference sequence). The CDR3 has 14 amino acids. The CDR3 loop reads CASSQGAEWETQYF. For the CDR3, the DNA is TGTGCCAGCAGCCAGGGGGCGGAATGGGAGACCCAGTACTTC.

This sequence joins TRBV11-2 and TRBJ2-5; TRBD1 matches at 9 bases. Germline-derived CDR1 and CDR2 are SGHAT and FQNNGV. The CDR3 is 15 amino acids. V lost 5 bases, J lost 4 bases, and 8 bases stayed unmatched. CDR3 in amino acids: CASSPPGQGRETQYF. CDR3 nucleotides: TGTGCCAGCAGCCCGCCGGGACAGGGAAGAGAGACCCAGTACTTC. The entire variable domain, with the rest obtained from reference TRBV11-2 and TRBJ2-5, is as follows: EAGVAQSPRYKIIEKRQSVAFWCNPISGHATLYWYQQILGQGPKLLIQFQNNGVVDDSQLPKDRFSAERLKGVDSTLKIQPAKLEDSAVYLCASSPPGQGRETQYFGPGTRLLVL.

J is TRBJ1-1 and V is TRBV6-5; maybe TRBD1 (6 bases). The CDR3 sequence is 13 residues long. V lost 4 bases and J lost 7, with 13 bases in between. Germline V gene lookup returns CDR1 MNHEY and CDR2 SVGAGI. The CDR3 loop is CASSSTGQGEAFF. CDR3 DNA: TGTGCCAGCAGTTCGACAGGCCAGGGTGAAGCTTTCTTT.